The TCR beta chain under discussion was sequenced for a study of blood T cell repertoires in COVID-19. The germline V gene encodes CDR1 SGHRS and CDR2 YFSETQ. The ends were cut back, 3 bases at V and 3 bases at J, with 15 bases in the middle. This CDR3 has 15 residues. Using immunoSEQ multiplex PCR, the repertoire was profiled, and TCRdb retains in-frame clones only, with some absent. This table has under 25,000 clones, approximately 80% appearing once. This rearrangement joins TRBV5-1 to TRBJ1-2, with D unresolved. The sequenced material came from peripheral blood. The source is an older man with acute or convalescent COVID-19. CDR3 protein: CASSSLPAGDYGYTF. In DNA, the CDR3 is TGCGCCAGCAGCTCCCTTCCGGCAGGCGACTATGGCTACACCTTC.